The present entry profiles one T cell receptor beta chain with its context. Its antigen is still unknown. This record comes from a study of T cells expressing NK-cell markers. Study results and caveats: For a handful of donors, these clonotypes were likewise the leading ones in the CD3+CD56-NKG2C+ fraction. A range of roughly 1.0-8% of CD8+ T cells consisted of dominant NKG2C+ clonotypes in roughly 6 donors.

The length of the CDR3 is 15 residues. Germline V gene sequence: CDR1 MNHEY, CDR2 SVGAGI. 5'RACE template switching with UMIs generated TCR beta cDNA. After re-calling the 5' RACE reads, TCRdb lists one entry per CDR3 protein, DNA absent. The sample holds around 550,000 distinct CDR3 sequences. The chain links TRBV6-5 to TRBJ2-1; the D call from TCRdb, TRBD2, cannot be confirmed without DNA. This TCR came from a man between 18 and 29 years old in good health. The sequencing sample was made of blood T cells: a sorted CD56 or NKG2C T cell subset, CD4+ or CD8+ T cells, or bulk PBMC T cells (not recorded which). Here the CDR3 reads CASSFLAGETNEQFF.